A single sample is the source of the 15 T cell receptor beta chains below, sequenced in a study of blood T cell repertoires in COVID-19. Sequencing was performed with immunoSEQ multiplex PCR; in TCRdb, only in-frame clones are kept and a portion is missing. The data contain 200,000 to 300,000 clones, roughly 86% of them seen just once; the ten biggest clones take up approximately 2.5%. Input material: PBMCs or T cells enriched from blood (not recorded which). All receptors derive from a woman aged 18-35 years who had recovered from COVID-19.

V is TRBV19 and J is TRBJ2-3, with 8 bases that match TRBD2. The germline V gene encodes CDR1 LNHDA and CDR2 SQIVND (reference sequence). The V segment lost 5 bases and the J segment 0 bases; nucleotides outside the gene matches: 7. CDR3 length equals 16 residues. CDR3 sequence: CASSPLAGTSTDTQYF. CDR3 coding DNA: TGTGCCAGTAGTCCGCTAGCGGGTACTAGCACAGATACGCAGTATTTT.

CDR3 nucleotide sequence: TGCGCCAGCAGCTTGGAGGCAGGGGATAATGAAAAACTGTTTTTT. It translates to CASSLEAGDNEKLFF. The chain recombines TRBV5-1 with TRBJ1-4; D is perhaps TRBD1 (6 bases). Trimming pared 0 bases from V and 4 bases from J, leaving 10 bases between. The CDR3 is made up of 15 amino acids. Germline V CDR1 and CDR2: SGHRS, YFSETQ.

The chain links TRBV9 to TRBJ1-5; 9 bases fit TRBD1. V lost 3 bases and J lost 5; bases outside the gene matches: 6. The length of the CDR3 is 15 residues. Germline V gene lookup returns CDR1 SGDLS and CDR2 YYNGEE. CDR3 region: CASSAGQGIDQPQHF. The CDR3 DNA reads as TGTGCCAGCAGCGCGGGACAGGGAATCGATCAGCCCCAGCATTTT.

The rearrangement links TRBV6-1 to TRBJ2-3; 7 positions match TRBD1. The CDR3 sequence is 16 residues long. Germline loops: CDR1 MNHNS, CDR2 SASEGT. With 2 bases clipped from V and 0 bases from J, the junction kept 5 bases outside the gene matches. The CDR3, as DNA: TGTGCCAGCAGTGAAAAGGGGGCCTTAAGCACAGATACGCAGTATTTT. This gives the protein CASSEKGALSTDTQYF.

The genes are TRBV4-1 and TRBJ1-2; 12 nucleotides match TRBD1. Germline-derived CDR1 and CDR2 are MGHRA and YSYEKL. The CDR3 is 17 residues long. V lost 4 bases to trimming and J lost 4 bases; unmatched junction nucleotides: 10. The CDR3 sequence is CASSLQLGTGGAYGYTF. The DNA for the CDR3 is TGCGCCAGCAGCCTACAACTAGGGACAGGGGGCGCCTATGGCTACACCTTC.

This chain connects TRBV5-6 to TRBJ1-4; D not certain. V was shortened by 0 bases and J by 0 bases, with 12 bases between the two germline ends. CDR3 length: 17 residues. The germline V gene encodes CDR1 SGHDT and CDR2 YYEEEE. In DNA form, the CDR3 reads TGTGCCAGCAGCTTGGGGTTGTTCCCGGCAACTAATGAAAAACTGTTTTTT. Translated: CASSLGLFPATNEKLFF.

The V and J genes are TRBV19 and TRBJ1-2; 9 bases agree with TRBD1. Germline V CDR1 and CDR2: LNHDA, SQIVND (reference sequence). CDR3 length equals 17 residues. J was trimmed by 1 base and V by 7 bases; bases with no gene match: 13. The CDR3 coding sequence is TGTGCCAGTAAAAGTATCGGGACAGGGTCGCTTAACTATGGCTACACCTTC. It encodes CASKSIGTGSLNYGYTF.

This chain's CDR3 is CASSPLPAGGPSEQYF. The CDR3 region has the DNA TGTGCCAGCAGTCCCCTCCCAGCGGGAGGGCCAAGCGAGCAGTACTTC. V usage is TRBV27 and J usage is TRBJ2-7, with 10 bases fitting TRBD2. The CDR3 extends over 16 amino acids. The ends lost 5 bases at V and 6 bases at J; junction bases unmatched: 13. Germline V gene sequence: CDR1 MNHEY, CDR2 SMNVEV (reference sequence).

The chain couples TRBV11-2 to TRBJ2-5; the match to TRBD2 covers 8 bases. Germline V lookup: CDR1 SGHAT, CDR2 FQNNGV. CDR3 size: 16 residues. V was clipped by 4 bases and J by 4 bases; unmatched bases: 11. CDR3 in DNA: TGTGCCAGCAGCTACGTTGGAGCGGGAGCTGGAGAGACCCAGTACTTC. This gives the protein CASSYVGAGAGETQYF.

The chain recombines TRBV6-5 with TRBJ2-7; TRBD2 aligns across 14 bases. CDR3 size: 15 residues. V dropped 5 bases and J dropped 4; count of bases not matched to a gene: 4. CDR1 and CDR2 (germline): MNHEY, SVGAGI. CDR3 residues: CASSPRTSGGYEQYF. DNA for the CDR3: TGTGCCAGCAGTCCCAGGACTAGCGGGGGGTACGAGCAGTACTTC.

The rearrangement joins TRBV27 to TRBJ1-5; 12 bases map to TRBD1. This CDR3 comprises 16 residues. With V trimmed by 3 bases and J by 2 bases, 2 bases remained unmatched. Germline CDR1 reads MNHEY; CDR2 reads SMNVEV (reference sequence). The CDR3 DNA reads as TGTGCCAGCAGTTTTGGGACAGGGGGCGGCAATCAGCCCCAGCATTTT. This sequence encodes CASSFGTGGGNQPQHF.

CDR3 region: CASIGQADPYEQYF. CDR3 bases: TGTGCCAGCATTGGGCAGGCAGACCCCTACGAGCAGTACTTC. The rearrangement joins TRBV2 to TRBJ2-7; D gene uncertain. The V gene's germline CDR1 is SNHLY and CDR2 FYNNEI. Trimming took 7 bases from V and 2 from J, leaving 15 bases between them. This CDR3 is 14 amino acids long.

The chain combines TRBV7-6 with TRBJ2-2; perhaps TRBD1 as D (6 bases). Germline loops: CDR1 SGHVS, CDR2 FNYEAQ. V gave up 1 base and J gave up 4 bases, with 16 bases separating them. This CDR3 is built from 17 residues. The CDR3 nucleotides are TGTGCCAGCAGCTTAGGGGCGGCAGGGGCCACCACCGGGGAGCTGTTTTTT. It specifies CASSLGAAGATTGELFF.

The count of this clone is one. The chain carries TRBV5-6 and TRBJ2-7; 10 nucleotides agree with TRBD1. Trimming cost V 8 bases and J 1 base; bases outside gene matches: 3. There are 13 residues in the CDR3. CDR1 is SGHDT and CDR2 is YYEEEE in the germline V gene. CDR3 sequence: CARGDRGSYEQYF. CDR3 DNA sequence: TGTGCCAGAGGGGACAGGGGATCCTACGAGCAGTACTTC.

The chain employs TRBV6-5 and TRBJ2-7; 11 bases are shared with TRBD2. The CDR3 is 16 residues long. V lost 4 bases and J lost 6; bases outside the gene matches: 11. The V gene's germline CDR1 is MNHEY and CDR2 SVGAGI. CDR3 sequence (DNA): TGTGCCAGCAGTTCCCAATTAGCGGGAGGGCCTCTCGAGCAGTACTTC. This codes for CASSSQLAGGPLEQYF.